Detailed here is one T cell receptor beta chain. Germline assignment: CDR1 LNHDA and CDR2 SQIVND (reference sequence). The CDR3 length is 15 residues. V shed 5 bases and J shed 3 bases, with 17 bases lying between them. These data are taken from a study of blood T cell repertoires in COVID-19. Overall study: Samples came from the United States, Italy and Spain, spanning acute and convalescent COVID-19. T cells, B-cell-depleted T cells, or PBMCs provided the cDNA or gDNA that served as material.

Per the study methods: Quantification of nucleated cells was approximated via reference gene primer amplification. Measured with immunoSEQ multiplex PCR; TCRdb has only the in-frame clones, and not every one. That table furnishes V, J and clone size, whereas the DNA furnished D and trimming. Among 150,000 to 200,000 clones listed, 90% were seen once. Sequenced material: peripheral blood. This TCR derives from a man aged 55 to 70 with active or convalescent COVID-19. This chain uses TRBV19 with TRBJ2-7; D possibly corresponds to TRBD2 (6 bases). DNA of the CDR3: TGTGCCAGTAGTCTCTTCGGGGCGGGAAGCTACGAGCAGTACTTC. Translating gives CASSLFGAGSYEQYF.